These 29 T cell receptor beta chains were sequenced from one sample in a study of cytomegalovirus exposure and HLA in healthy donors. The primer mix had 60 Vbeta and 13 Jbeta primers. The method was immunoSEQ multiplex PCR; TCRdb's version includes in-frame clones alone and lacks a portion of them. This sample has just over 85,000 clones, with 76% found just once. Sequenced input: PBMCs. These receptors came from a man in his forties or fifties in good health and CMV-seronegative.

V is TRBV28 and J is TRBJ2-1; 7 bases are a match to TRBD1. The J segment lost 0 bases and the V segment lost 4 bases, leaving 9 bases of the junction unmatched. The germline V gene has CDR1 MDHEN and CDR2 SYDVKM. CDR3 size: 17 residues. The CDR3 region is CASSSLEGASSYNEQFF. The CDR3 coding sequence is TGTGCCAGCAGTTCACTAGAGGGGGCAAGCTCCTACAATGAGCAGTTCTTC. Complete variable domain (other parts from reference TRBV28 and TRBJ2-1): DVKVTQSSRYLVKRTGEKVFLECVQDMDHENMFWYRQDPGLGLRLIYFSYDVKMKEKGDIPEGYSVSREKKERFSLILESASTNQTSMYLCASSSLEGASSYNEQFFGPGTRLTVL.

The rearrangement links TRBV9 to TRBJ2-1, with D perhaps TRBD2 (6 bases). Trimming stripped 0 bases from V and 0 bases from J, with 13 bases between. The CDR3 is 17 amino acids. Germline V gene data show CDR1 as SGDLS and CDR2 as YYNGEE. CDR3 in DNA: TGTGCCAGCAGCGTAGCCCCTAGCGAAAGCTCCTACAATGAGCAGTTCTTC. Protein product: CASSVAPSESSYNEQFF.

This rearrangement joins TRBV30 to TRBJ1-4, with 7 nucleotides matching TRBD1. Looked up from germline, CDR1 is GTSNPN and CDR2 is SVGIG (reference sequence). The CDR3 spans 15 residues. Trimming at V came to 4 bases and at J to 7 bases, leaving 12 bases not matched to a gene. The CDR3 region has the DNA TGTGCCTGGACCATAAGAAGGGGGCGCGGTGAAAAACTGTTTTTT. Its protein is CAWTIRRGRGEKLFF.

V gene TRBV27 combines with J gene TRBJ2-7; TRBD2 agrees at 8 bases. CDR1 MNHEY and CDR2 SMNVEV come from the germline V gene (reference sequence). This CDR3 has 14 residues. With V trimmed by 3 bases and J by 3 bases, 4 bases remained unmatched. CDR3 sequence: CASSLLAGLYEQYF. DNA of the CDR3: TGTGCCAGCAGTTTGTTAGCGGGGCTCTACGAGCAGTACTTC.

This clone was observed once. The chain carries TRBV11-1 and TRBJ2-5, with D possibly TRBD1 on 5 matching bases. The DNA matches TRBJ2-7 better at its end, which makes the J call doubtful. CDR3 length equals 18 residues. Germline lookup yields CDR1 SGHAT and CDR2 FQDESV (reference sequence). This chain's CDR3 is CASSFDLWGRERTYEQYF. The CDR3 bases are TGTGCCAGCAGCTTTGATCTCTGGGGCAGAGAACGAACCTACGAGCAGTACTTC.

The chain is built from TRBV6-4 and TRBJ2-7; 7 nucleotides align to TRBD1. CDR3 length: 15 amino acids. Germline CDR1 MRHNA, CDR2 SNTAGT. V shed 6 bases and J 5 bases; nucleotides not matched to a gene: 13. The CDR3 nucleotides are TGTGCCAGCAGCCACCCCGGGACAGAGGCCAACGAGCAGTACTTC. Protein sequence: CASSHPGTEANEQYF.

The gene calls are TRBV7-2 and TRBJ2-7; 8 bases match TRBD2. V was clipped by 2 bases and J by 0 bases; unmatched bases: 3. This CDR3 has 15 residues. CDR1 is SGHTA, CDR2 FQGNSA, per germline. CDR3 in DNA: TGTGCCAGCAGCTTAACGACTAGCGCCTCCTACGAGCAGTACTTC. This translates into CASSLTTSASYEQYF.

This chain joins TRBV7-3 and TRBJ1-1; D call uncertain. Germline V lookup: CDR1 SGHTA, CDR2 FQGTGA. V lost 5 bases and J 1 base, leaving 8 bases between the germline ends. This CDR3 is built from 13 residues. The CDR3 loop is CASSPGTNTEAFF. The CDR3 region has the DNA TGTGCCAGCAGCCCGGGTACGAACACTGAAGCTTTCTTT.

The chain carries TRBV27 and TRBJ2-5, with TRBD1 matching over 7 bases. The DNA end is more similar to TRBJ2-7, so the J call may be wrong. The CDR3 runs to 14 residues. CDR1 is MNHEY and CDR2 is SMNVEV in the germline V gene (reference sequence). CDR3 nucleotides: TGTGCCAGCAGTTTTGGGGACAGAGACTACGAGCAGTACTTC. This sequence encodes CASSFGDRDYEQYF.

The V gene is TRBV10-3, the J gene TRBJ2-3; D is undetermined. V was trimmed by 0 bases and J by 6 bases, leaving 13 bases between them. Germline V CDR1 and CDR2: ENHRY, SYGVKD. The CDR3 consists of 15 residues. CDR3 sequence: CAISESMRVTDTQYF. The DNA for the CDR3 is TGTGCCATCAGTGAGTCGATGCGCGTCACGGATACGCAGTATTTT.

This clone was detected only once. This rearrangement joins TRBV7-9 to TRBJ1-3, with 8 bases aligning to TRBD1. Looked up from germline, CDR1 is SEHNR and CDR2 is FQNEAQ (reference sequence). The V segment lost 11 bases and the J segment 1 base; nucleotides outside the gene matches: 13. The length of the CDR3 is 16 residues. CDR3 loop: CAPGQGRWESGNTIYF. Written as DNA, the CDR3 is TGTGCCCCAGGACAGGGCCGCTGGGAGTCTGGAAACACCATATATTTT.

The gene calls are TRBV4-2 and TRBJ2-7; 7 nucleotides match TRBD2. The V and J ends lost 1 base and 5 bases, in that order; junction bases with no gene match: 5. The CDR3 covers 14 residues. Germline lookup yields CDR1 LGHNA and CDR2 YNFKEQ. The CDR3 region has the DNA TGTGCCAGCAGCCAAGCACTAGCGTCCGACGAGCAGTACTTC. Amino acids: CASSQALASDEQYF.

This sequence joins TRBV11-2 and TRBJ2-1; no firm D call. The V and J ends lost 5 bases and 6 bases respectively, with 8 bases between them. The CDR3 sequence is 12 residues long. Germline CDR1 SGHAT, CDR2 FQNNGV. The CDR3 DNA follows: TGTGCCAGCAGCCCCCCGGGCAATGAGCAGTTCTTC. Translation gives CASSPPGNEQFF.

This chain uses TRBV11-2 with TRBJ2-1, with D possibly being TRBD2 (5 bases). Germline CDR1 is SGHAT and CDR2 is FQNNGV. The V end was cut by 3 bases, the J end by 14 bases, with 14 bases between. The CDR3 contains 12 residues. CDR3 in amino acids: CASSLGEGREFF. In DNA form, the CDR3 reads TGTGCCAGCAGCTTGGGAGAGGGTAGGGAGTTCTTC.

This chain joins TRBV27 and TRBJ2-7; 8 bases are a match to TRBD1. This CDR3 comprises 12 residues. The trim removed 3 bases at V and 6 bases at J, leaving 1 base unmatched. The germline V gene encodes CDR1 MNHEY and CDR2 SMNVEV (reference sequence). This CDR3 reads CASSFTGGEQYF. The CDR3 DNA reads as TGTGCCAGCAGTTTCACAGGGGGCGAGCAGTACTTC.

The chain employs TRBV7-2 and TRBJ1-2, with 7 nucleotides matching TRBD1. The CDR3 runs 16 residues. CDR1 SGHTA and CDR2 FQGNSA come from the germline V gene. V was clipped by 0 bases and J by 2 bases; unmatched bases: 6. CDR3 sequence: CASSLAATGTNYGYTF. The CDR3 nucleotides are TGTGCCAGCAGCTTAGCTGCGACAGGGACCAACTATGGCTACACCTTC. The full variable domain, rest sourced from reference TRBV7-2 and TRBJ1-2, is GAGVSQSPSNKVTEKGKDVELRCDPISGHTALYWYRQSLGQGLEFLIYFQGNSAPDKSGLPSDRFSAERTGGSVSTLTIQRTQQEDSAVYLCASSLAATGTNYGYTFGSGTRLTVV.

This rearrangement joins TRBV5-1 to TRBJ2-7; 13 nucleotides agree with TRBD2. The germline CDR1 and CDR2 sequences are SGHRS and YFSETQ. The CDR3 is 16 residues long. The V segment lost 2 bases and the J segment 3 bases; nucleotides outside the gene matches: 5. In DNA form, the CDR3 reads TGCGCCAGCAGCTTTACTAGCGGGGGGGCCGGCTACGAGCAGTACTTC. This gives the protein CASSFTSGGAGYEQYF.

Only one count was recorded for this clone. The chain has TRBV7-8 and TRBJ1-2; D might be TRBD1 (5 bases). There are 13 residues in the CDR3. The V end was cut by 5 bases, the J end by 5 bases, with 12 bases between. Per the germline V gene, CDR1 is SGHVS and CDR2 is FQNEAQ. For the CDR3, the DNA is TGTGCCAGCAGCCTTGGAGGGGATTATGGCTACACCTTC. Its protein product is CASSLGGDYGYTF.

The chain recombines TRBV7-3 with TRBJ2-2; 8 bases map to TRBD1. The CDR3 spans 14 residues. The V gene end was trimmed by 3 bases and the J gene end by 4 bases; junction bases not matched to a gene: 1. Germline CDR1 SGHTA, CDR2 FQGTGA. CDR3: CASSFTGGTGELFF. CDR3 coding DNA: TGTGCCAGCAGCTTCACAGGGGGCACCGGGGAGCTGTTTTTT.

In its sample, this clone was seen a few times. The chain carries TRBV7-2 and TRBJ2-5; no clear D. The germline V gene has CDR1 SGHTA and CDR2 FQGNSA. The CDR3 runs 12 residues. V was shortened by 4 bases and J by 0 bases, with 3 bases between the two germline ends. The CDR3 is CASSSYQETQYF. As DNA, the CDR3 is TGTGCCAGCAGCTCGTACCAAGAGACCCAGTACTTC.

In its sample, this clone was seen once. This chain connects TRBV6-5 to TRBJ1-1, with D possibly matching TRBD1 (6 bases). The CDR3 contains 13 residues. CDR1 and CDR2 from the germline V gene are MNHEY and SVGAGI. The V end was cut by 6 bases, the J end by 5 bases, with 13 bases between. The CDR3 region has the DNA TGTGCCAGCAGCGTACAGGGTCGTACTGAAGCTTTCTTT. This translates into CASSVQGRTEAFF.

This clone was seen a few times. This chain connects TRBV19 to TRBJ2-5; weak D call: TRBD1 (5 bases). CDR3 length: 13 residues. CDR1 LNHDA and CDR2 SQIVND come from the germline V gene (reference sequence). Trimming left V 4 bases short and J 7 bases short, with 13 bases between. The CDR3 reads CASSNQGLRTQYF. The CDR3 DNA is TGTGCCAGTAGTAATCAGGGTTTGCGGACCCAGTACTTC. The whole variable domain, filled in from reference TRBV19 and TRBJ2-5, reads DGGITQSPKYLFRKEGQNVTLSCEQNLNHDAMYWYRQDPGQGLRLIYYSQIVNDFQKGDIAEGYSVSREKKESFPLTVTSAQKNPTAFYLCASSNQGLRTQYFGPGTRLLVL.

CDR3 amino acids: CASSPLEGAYGYTF. CDR3 DNA sequence: TGTGCCAGCTCCCCCTTGGAGGGGGCCTATGGCTACACCTTC. The chain couples TRBV18 to TRBJ1-2; 7 nucleotides line up with TRBD1. Germline CDR1 reads KGHSH; CDR2 reads LQKENI. The V and J ends lost 6 bases and 4 bases, in that order; junction bases with no gene match: 8. This CDR3 has 14 residues.

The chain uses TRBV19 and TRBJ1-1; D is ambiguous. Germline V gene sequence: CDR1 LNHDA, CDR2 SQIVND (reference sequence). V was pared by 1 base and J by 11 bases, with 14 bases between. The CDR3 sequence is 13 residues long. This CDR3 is CASSIGSGMRAFF. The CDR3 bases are TGTGCCAGTAGTATAGGATCGGGAATGCGGGCTTTCTTT. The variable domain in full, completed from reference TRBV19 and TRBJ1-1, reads DGGITQSPKYLFRKEGQNVTLSCEQNLNHDAMYWYRQDPGQGLRLIYYSQIVNDFQKGDIAEGYSVSREKKESFPLTVTSAQKNPTAFYLCASSIGSGMRAFFGQGTRLTVV.

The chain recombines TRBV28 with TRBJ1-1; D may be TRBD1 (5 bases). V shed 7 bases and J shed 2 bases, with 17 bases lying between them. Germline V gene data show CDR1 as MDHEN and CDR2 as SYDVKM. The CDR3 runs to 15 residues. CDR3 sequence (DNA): TGTGCCAGCATCCTACCGGGAGGGGAAAACACTGAAGCTTTCTTT. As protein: CASILPGGENTEAFF.

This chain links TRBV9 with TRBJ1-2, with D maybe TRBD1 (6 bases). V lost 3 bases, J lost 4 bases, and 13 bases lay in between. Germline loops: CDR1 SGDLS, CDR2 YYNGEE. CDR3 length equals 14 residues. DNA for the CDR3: TGTGCCAGCAGCGACGCTGGACAGTTCTATGGCTACACCTTC. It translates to CASSDAGQFYGYTF.

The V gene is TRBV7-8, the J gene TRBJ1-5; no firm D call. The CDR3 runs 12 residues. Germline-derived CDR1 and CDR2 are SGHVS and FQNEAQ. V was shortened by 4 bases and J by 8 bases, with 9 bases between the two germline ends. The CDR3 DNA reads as TGTGCCAGCAGCTCACTCGCGGAGCCCCAGCATTTT. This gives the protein CASSSLAEPQHF.

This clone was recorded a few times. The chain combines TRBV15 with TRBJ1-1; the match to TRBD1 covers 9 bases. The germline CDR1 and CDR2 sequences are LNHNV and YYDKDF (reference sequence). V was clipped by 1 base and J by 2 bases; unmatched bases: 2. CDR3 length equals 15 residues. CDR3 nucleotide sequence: TGTGCCACCAGCAGAGGGGACAGGGTAAACACTGAAGCTTTCTTT. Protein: CATSRGDRVNTEAFF. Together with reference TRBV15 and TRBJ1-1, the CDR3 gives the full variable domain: DAMVIQNPRYQVTQFGKPVTLSCSQTLNHNVMYWYQQKSSQAPKLLFHYYDKDFNNEADTPDNFQSRRPNTSFCFLDIRSPGLGDTAMYLCATSRGDRVNTEAFFGQGTRLTVV.

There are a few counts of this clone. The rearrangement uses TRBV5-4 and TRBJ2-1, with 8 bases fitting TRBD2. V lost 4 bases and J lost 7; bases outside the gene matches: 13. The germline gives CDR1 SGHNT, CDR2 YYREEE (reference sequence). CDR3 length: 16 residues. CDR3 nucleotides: TGTGCCAGCAGCCCTTACTTGACTAGCGTTTTGAATGAGCAGTTCTTC. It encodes CASSPYLTSVLNEQFF.